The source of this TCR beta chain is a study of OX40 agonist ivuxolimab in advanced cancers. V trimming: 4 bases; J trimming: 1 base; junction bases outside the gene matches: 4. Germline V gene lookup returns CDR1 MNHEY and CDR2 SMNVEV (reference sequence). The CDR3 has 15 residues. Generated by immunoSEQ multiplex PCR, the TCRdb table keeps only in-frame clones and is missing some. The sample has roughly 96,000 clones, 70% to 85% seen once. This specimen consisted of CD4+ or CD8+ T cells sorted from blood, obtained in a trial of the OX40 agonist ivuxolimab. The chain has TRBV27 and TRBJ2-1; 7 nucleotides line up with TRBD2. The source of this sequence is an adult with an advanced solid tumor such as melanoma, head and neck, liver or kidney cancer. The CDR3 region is CASSSGLPSYNEQFF. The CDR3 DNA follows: TGTGCCAGCAGTTCGGGACTACCTTCCTACAATGAGCAGTTCTTC.